A single sample gave rise to the 30 T cell receptor beta chains below, sequenced in a study of shared T cell receptors in the human thymus. Assay used: immunoSEQ multiplex PCR; TCRdb lists only in-frame clones, some missing. The table includes 700,000 to 750,000 clones, approximately 83% detected once. In addition, the sample was reused for a study of human thymus T cells.

The specimen was thymocytes. The source of these receptors is a girl under three years old with a congenital heart defect.

V usage is TRBV4-1 and J usage is TRBJ2-7, with 7 bases matching TRBD1. CDR3 size: 15 residues. Germline V gene lookup returns CDR1 MGHRA and CDR2 YSYEKL. J lost 3 bases, V lost 2 bases, and 7 bases had no gene match. The CDR3 here is CASSQRAGTVYEQYF. The CDR3 bases are TGCGCCAGCAGCCAAAGAGCCGGGACAGTCTACGAGCAGTACTTC.

The CDR3 loop reads CSVTGTSGGFCHEQYF. DNA of the CDR3: TGCAGCGTCACCGGGACTAGCGGGGGTTTTTGCCACGAGCAGTACTTC. The chain links TRBV29-1 to TRBJ2-7; 14 bases fit TRBD2. This CDR3 is 16 amino acids long. Germline V CDR1 and CDR2: SQVTM, ANQGSEA. Trimming cost V 6 bases and J 5 bases; bases outside gene matches: 12.

The chain combines TRBV14 with TRBJ1-1, with TRBD1 as a possible D gene (5 bases). CDR3 size: 14 residues. Per the germline V gene, CDR1 is SGHDN and CDR2 is FVKESK. The V and J ends lost 4 bases and 1 base respectively, with 10 bases between them. The CDR3 sequence is CASSRGRENTEAFF. The CDR3 DNA follows: TGTGCCAGCAGCCGAGGCAGGGAGAACACTGAAGCTTTCTTT.

The rearrangement joins TRBV13 to TRBJ2-1; 8 bases fit TRBD2. The CDR3 consists of 15 residues. V trimming: 5 bases; J trimming: 2 bases; junction bases outside the gene matches: 5. Germline assignment: CDR1 PRHDT and CDR2 FYEKMQ (reference sequence). The CDR3 DNA is TGTGCCAGCAGCCCTATAGCGGGGACCTACAATGAGCAGTTCTTC. It yields the protein CASSPIAGTYNEQFF. The variable domain in full, with the rest retrieved from reference TRBV13 and TRBJ2-1, is AAGVIQSPRHLIKEKRETATLKCYPIPRHDTVYWYQQGPGQDPQFLISFYEKMQSDKGSIPDRFSAQQFSDYHSELNMSSLELGDSALYFCASSPIAGTYNEQFFGPGTRLTVL.

The CDR3 DNA sequence: TGTGCCAGCAGCTTGGCAAGGGAGGCCGAGACCCAGTACTTC. Amino acid sequence: CASSLAREAETQYF. The chain is built from TRBV5-5 and TRBJ2-5; D might be TRBD2 (6 bases). V shed 0 bases and J shed 5 bases, with 11 bases lying between them. The CDR3 extends over 14 amino acids. CDR1 and CDR2 from the germline V gene are SGHKS and YYEKEE (reference sequence).

The V and J genes are TRBV7-9 and TRBJ1-1, with 8 bases that match TRBD1. The trim removed 5 bases at V and 3 bases at J, leaving 14 bases unmatched. Germline CDR1 reads SEHNR; CDR2 reads FQNEAQ (reference sequence). The CDR3 spans 17 residues. For the CDR3, the DNA is TGTGCCAGCAGCAGCCTCCGGGACAGGTTTCCGGACACTGAAGCTTTCTTT. Translation: CASSSLRDRFPDTEAFF.

The CDR3 here is CASSSNDRGASDSPLHF. CDR3 nucleotides: TGTGCCAGCAGCTCGAATGACCGGGGGGCATCAGATTCACCCCTCCACTTT. V is TRBV7-6 and J is TRBJ1-6; a weak D match, TRBD1 (6 bases). The V gene lost 4 bases and the J gene lost 8 bases, with 21 bases spanning the gap. This CDR3 spans 17 amino acids. CDR1 is SGHVS, CDR2 FNYEAQ, per germline.

Turning to this clone: A read error may account for a junction end that differs from germline. V is TRBV7-7 and J is TRBJ2-7; the match to TRBD2 covers 15 bases. The CDR3 covers 19 residues. CDR1 and CDR2 from the germline V gene are SSHAT and FNYEAQ (reference sequence). This CDR3 reads CASSYLGEGLAGGTYEQYF. The CDR3 nucleotides are TGTGCTAGCAGCTACCTAGGCGAGGGACTAGCGGGGGGTACCTACGAGCAGTACTTC.

With respect to this clone: An end of the junction differs from the germline gene, which may be a read error. The gene calls are TRBV9 and TRBJ1-1, with a possible D match to TRBD1 (6 bases). The CDR3 is 15 amino acids. Germline V gene sequence: CDR1 SGDLS, CDR2 YYNGEE. CDR3 DNA sequence: TGTGCCAGCAGCGTAGCTACAATCCGGGACACCGAAGCTTTCTTT. It yields the protein CASSVATIRDTEAFF.

CDR3 region: CASSPPGQAGTYEQYF. The CDR3 DNA follows: TGTGCCAGTAGTCCTCCGGGACAGGCGGGTACCTACGAGCAGTACTTC. The chain combines TRBV19 with TRBJ2-7, with 8 positions matching TRBD1. Germline CDR1 is LNHDA and CDR2 is SQIVND (reference sequence). The CDR3 has 16 amino acids. J was trimmed by 2 bases and V by 5 bases; bases with no gene match: 11.

The gene calls are TRBV6-6 and TRBJ2-1; a weak D match, TRBD2 (6 bases). This CDR3 contains 16 residues. V was trimmed by 7 bases and J by 6 bases, leaving 22 bases between them. The germline V gene encodes CDR1 MNHNY and CDR2 SVGAGI (reference sequence). The CDR3 loop reads CASKPSGGRVLNEQFF. DNA for the CDR3: TGTGCCAGCAAGCCCTCTGGGGGGAGAGTCCTCAATGAGCAGTTCTTC.

The chain has TRBV5-1 and TRBJ1-2, with D perhaps matching TRBD1 (6 bases). The germline V gene has CDR1 SGHRS and CDR2 YFSETQ. The CDR3 sequence is 15 residues long. Trimming took off 0 bases at V and 1 base at J, with 10 bases between the two ends. CDR3 in amino acids: CASSLAGGGNYGYTF. DNA for the CDR3: TGCGCCAGCAGCTTGGCGGGAGGGGGTAACTATGGCTACACCTTC.

The chain links TRBV5-4 to TRBJ2-2; TRBD2 is a possible D gene (5 bases). Trimming left V 4 bases short and J 4 bases short, with 17 bases between. The CDR3 is made up of 16 amino acids. CDR1 and CDR2 (germline): SGHNT, YYREEE (reference sequence). The chain's CDR3 is CASSLGSQSRTGELFF. CDR3 DNA: TGTGCCAGCAGCCTGGGGAGCCAAAGTCGCACCGGGGAGCTGTTTTTT. The whole variable domain, remainder taken from reference TRBV5-4 and TRBJ2-2, is ETGVTQSPTHLIKTRGQQVTLRCSSQSGHNTVSWYQQALGQGPQFIFQYYREEENGRGNFPPRFSGLQFPNYSSELNVNALELDDSALYLCASSLGSQSRTGELFFGEGSRLTVL.

CDR3 region: CSAREAVIQYF. CDR3 in DNA: TGCAGTGCTAGAGAGGCAGTCATTCAGTACTTC. The V gene is TRBV20-1, the J gene TRBJ2-4; D gene uncertain. Trimming removed 0 bases from V and 9 bases from J, with 6 bases in between. The CDR3 has 11 residues. Germline V gene lookup returns CDR1 DFQATT and CDR2 SNEGSKA (reference sequence).

This chain connects TRBV28 to TRBJ2-7, with 9 bases aligning to TRBD2. CDR3 size: 16 residues. CDR1 and CDR2 (germline): MDHEN, SYDVKM. V lost 3 bases to trimming and J lost 3 bases; unmatched junction nucleotides: 9. CDR3 residues: CASSFTGRGGLYEQYF. As DNA, the CDR3 is TGTGCCAGCAGTTTCACCGGGCGGGGGGGCCTCTACGAGCAGTACTTC. The variable domain in full, completed from reference TRBV28 and TRBJ2-7, reads DVKVTQSSRYLVKRTGEKVFLECVQDMDHENMFWYRQDPGLGLRLIYFSYDVKMKEKGDIPEGYSVSREKKERFSLILESASTNQTSMYLCASSFTGRGGLYEQYFGPGTRLTVT.

This clone was seen only once. The rearrangement uses TRBV14 and TRBJ1-2, with 7 bases aligning to TRBD1. Looked up from germline, CDR1 is SGHDN and CDR2 is FVKESK. The CDR3 sequence is 15 residues long. After removal of 0 bases from V and 5 bases from J, the junction contained 6 bases not matched to a gene. This CDR3 is CASSQEMDRFYGYTF. Here the CDR3 DNA reads TGTGCCAGCAGCCAAGAAATGGACAGGTTTTATGGCTACACCTTC. The full variable domain, with the rest looked up from reference TRBV14 and TRBJ1-2, is EAGVTQFPSHSVIEKGQTVTLRCDPISGHDNLYWYRRVMGKEIKFLLHFVKESKQDESGMPNNRFLAERTGGTYSTLKVQPAELEDSGVYFCASSQEMDRFYGYTFGSGTRLTVV.

This clone was counted a few times. The chain employs TRBV29-1 and TRBJ2-7; 8 positions agree with TRBD1. Unmatched junction bases numbered 18, after V lost 7 bases and J lost 1 base. This CDR3 is 17 amino acids long. Germline values: CDR1 SQVTM, CDR2 ANQGSEA. CDR3: CSAYSYIGQGSSYEQYF. For the CDR3, the DNA is TGCAGCGCTTACTCATACATCGGACAGGGAAGTTCCTACGAGCAGTACTTC.

The J gene is TRBJ1-6, the V gene TRBV4-3; a weak D match, TRBD1 (6 bases). This CDR3 contains 18 residues. Germline CDR1 reads LGHNA; CDR2 reads YSLEER. V was trimmed by 2 bases and J by 2 bases, leaving 16 bases between them. In DNA form, the CDR3 reads TGCGCCAGCAGCCAAAGATTCAGGGGAAGGGCCTATAATTCACCCCTCCACTTT. Protein: CASSQRFRGRAYNSPLHF.

The chain employs TRBV29-1 and TRBJ2-5; the D is unclear. The CDR3 totals 17 residues. Germline-derived CDR1 and CDR2 are SQVTM and ANQGSEA. V was trimmed by 2 bases and J by 2 bases, leaving 21 bases between them. The CDR3 DNA follows: TGCAGCGTTGAAAGCCTGGCAGCCGGAATACTACAAGAGACCCAGTACTTC. Translating gives CSVESLAAGILQETQYF.

The chain joins TRBV5-6 to TRBJ1-2; D is unresolved. V lost 4 bases and J 0 bases, leaving 10 bases between the germline ends. The V gene's germline CDR1 is SGHDT and CDR2 YYEEEE. The CDR3 loop spans 14 amino acids. The CDR3 DNA follows: TGTGCCAGCAGCCCCCTACGATCTAACTATGGCTACACCTTC. Protein product: CASSPLRSNYGYTF.

The chain recombines TRBV10-1 with TRBJ2-7, with D maybe TRBD1 (5 bases). In germline, CDR1 is WNHNN, CDR2 SYGVQD (reference sequence). Between the trimmed V and J ends, which lost 6 bases and 2 bases, there was a span of 23 bases. The CDR3 covers 17 residues. The CDR3 here is CASREKSISKGAYEQYF. The CDR3 nucleotides read TGCGCCAGCAGGGAGAAGTCCATCTCAAAAGGGGCCTACGAGCAGTACTTC.

This clone was picked up one time. The sample has other DNA sequences that encode this CDR3 too. This rearrangement joins TRBV6-5 to TRBJ1-5; unclear D gene. The germline V gene has CDR1 MNHEY and CDR2 SVGAGI. The CDR3 runs to 14 residues. With 2 bases removed from V and 4 bases from J, the gap between germline ends came to 9 bases. The CDR3 sequence is CASSYSGSNQPQHF. The CDR3 nucleotides read TGTGCCAGCAGTTACAGCGGGAGTAATCAGCCCCAGCATTTT.

The J gene is TRBJ1-2, the V gene TRBV6-1, with 7 bases matching TRBD1. This CDR3 is 12 amino acids long. Looked up from germline, CDR1 is MNHNS and CDR2 is SASEGT. V shed 7 bases and J 13 bases; nucleotides not matched to a gene: 12. The CDR3 sequence is CASTLRWDRCTF. In DNA form, the CDR3 reads TGTGCCAGCACCCTCCGCTGGGACAGATGCACCTTC.

The gene calls are TRBV19 and TRBJ2-2; 9 nucleotides align to TRBD2. J lost 2 bases, V lost 10 bases, and 5 bases had no gene match. The CDR3 spans 14 residues. CDR1 is LNHDA, CDR2 SQIVND, per germline (reference sequence). Written as DNA, the CDR3 is TGTGCCACCGAGCGGGGGGCCAACACCGGGGAGCTGTTTTTT. As protein: CATERGANTGELFF.

The chain links TRBV19 to TRBJ1-2; 7 nucleotides align to TRBD1. The CDR3 runs to 18 residues. Trimming removed 7 bases from V and 7 bases from J; junction bases left unmatched: 24. Germline lookup yields CDR1 LNHDA and CDR2 SQIVND (reference sequence). The CDR3 coding sequence is TGTGCCAGTACCTCTAAACCTCGGACAGGAACCCCCCTAAGTGGCTACACCTTC. Protein product: CASTSKPRTGTPLSGYTF.

This clone was recorded only once. The V and J genes are TRBV4-3 and TRBJ1-1; 7 bases are a match to TRBD1. The CDR3 consists of 17 residues. The germline CDR1 and CDR2 sequences are LGHNA and YSLEER. V lost 0 bases and J lost 0; bases outside the gene matches: 7. CDR3 DNA: TGCGCCAGCAGCCAAGAGGGACAGACCCCTCTGAACACTGAAGCTTTCTTT. Translation: CASSQEGQTPLNTEAFF.

The rearrangement links TRBV7-3 to TRBJ2-7; 9 bases fit TRBD1. V lost 2 bases and J lost 3; bases outside the gene matches: 2. CDR1 SGHTA and CDR2 FQGTGA come from the germline V gene. This CDR3 is built from 14 residues. The CDR3 nucleotides are TGTGCCAGCAGCTTAGCGACAGGGGGCTACGAGCAGTACTTC. Residues: CASSLATGGYEQYF.

This chain links TRBV6-8 with TRBJ1-6; a weak D match, TRBD1 (5 bases). This CDR3 region has 13 residues. Germline CDR1 reads MNHGY; CDR2 reads SAAAGT. V shed 5 bases and J shed 8 bases, with 10 bases lying between them. CDR3 DNA: TGTGCCAGCAGTGCCTCGGGGGATTCACCCCTCCACTTT. As protein: CASSASGDSPLHF.

The chain employs TRBV11-3 and TRBJ1-3, with 9 bases identical to TRBD1. The junction had 6 bases not matched to a gene; V was cut back by 1 base and J by 2 bases. CDR3 length: 17 residues. Germline V gene sequence: CDR1 SGHNT, CDR2 YENEEA. The CDR3 loop is CASSLVRQGGTGNTIYF. The CDR3 nucleotides read TGTGCCAGCAGCTTAGTAAGACAGGGGGGAACTGGAAACACCATATATTTT.

A note on this clone: Sequence at one end of the junction differs from germline and may be a read error. Different DNA sequences within this sample yield the same CDR3. The gene calls are TRBV28 and TRBJ1-6; D perhaps matches TRBD1 (6 bases). The CDR3 sequence is 18 residues long. Germline CDR1 MDHEN, CDR2 SYDVKM. The CDR3, as DNA: TGTGCCAGCAGTCCGCCCGACTTAAGGGGGTCCTATAATTCCCCCCTCCACTTT. This sequence encodes CASSPPDLRGSYNSPLHF.